This passage covers 18 T cell receptor beta chains from one sample sequenced in a study of T cell repertoires in cytomegalovirus infection. TCRdb reanalysed the reads using MiXCR and keeps one entry per CDR3 protein. The sample contains roughly 250,000 distinct CDR3 sequences, approximately 13% of which appear only once. Sequenced material: PBMCs. These receptors all stem from a human donor in good health (CMV status not recorded). Some clones in this sample may be carry-over from other donors' samples.

This clonotype occurred a few times. CDR3 DNA: TGTGCCAGCAGCCGGGAACTAGCCGCCGAATCCTACGAGCAGTACTTC. Encoded protein: CASSRELAAESYEQYF. This chain uses TRBV4-2 with TRBJ2-7; possible D gene TRBD2, 6 bases. V gave up 4 bases and J gave up 1 base, with 17 bases separating them. Germline values: CDR1 LGHNA, CDR2 YNFKEQ. The CDR3 has 16 residues.

This clonotype occurred a few times. This rearrangement joins TRBV5-1 to TRBJ2-7; perhaps D is TRBD1 or TRBD2 (5 bases each). CDR1 and CDR2 from the germline V gene are SGHRS and YFSETQ. V was clipped by 4 bases and J by 5 bases, with 13 bases between them. The CDR3 loop spans 13 amino acids. CDR3 sequence reads: CASSGTFRDEQYF. The CDR3 DNA is TGCGCCAGCAGCGGGACCTTCAGGGACGAGCAGTACTTC. The complete variable domain, with remaining parts taken from reference TRBV5-1 and TRBJ2-7, reads KAGVTQTPRYLIKTRGQQVTLSCSPISGHRSVSWYQQTPGQGLQFLFEYFSETQRNKGNFPGRFSGRQFSNSRSEMNVSTLELGDSALYLCASSGTFRDEQYFGPGTRLTVT.

In its sample, this clonotype was seen many times. This chain connects TRBV19 to TRBJ1-1, with D tentatively TRBD1 (5 bases). The germline CDR1 and CDR2 sequences are LNHDA and SQIVND (reference sequence). V dropped 7 bases and J dropped 0 bases, with 18 bases sitting between them. The CDR3 has 16 amino acids. The CDR3 region is CASTPQGVYMNTEAFF. In DNA form, the CDR3 reads TGTGCCAGTACCCCGCAGGGTGTGTATATGAACACTGAAGCTTTCTTT.

This clonotype was picked up many times. The chain is built from TRBV28 and TRBJ2-2; D might be TRBD2 (5 bases). There are 15 residues in the CDR3. The germline V gene has CDR1 MDHEN and CDR2 SYDVKM. V dropped 3 bases and J dropped 8 bases, with 16 bases sitting between them. This CDR3 reads CASSLILVSRGELFF. CDR3 nucleotides: TGTGCCAGCAGTTTGATACTAGTCTCTAGGGGGGAGCTGTTTTTT.

V is TRBV25-1 and J is TRBJ2-7; D may correspond to TRBD1 or TRBD2 (5 bases each). The CDR3 sequence is 11 residues long. The ends were cut back, 5 bases at V and 7 bases at J, with 9 bases in the middle. Germline CDR1 is MGHDK and CDR2 is SYGVNS. This CDR3 reads CASSRGEEQYF. The CDR3 DNA is TGTGCCAGCAGTCGAGGGGAAGAGCAGTACTTC.

This clonotype has a count of ten or more. The V gene is TRBV28, the J gene TRBJ1-4, with TRBD1 matching 9 bases. The CDR3 sequence is 14 residues long. V lost 5 bases, J lost 8 bases, and 6 bases stayed unmatched. Per the germline V gene, CDR1 is MDHEN and CDR2 is SYDVKM. Here the CDR3 reads CASSPSGQGEKLFF. As DNA, the CDR3 is TGTGCCAGCAGTCCCTCGGGACAGGGCGAAAAACTGTTTTTT.

This chain joins TRBV14 and TRBJ1-1; TRBD1 is a possible D gene (6 bases). Per the germline V gene, CDR1 is SGHDN and CDR2 is FVKESK. V was cut by 1 base and J by 1 base, with 13 bases left in between. The CDR3 has 16 amino acids. The CDR3 region is CASSQVPRTANTEAFF. The CDR3 nucleotides read TGTGCCAGCAGCCAAGTTCCGAGGACAGCGAACACTGAAGCTTTCTTT.

Many counts were recorded for this clonotype. The chain recombines TRBV7-6 with TRBJ2-2; D is ambiguous. CDR3 length: 16 amino acids. The V gene's germline CDR1 is SGHVS and CDR2 FNYEAQ. The ends were cut back, 3 bases at V and 0 bases at J, with 11 bases in the middle. The CDR3: CASSFGLKANTGELFF. The DNA for the CDR3 is TGTGCCAGCAGCTTCGGGCTCAAAGCGAACACCGGGGAGCTGTTTTTT.

This clonotype was seen repeatedly, ten times or more. V gene TRBV7-2 combines with J gene TRBJ2-7; a weak D match, TRBD2 (6 bases). Trimming cost V 4 bases and J 1 base, with 11 bases left between them. The CDR3 has 14 amino acids. Germline V lookup: CDR1 SGHTA, CDR2 FQGNSA. The chain's CDR3 is CASSSRRGSYEQYF. In DNA form, the CDR3 reads TGTGCCAGCAGCTCGAGGCGGGGTTCCTACGAGCAGTACTTC.

This chain uses TRBV20-1 with TRBJ1-2, with 10 nucleotides matching TRBD1. This CDR3 has 16 residues. The germline gives CDR1 DFQATT, CDR2 SNEGSKA (reference sequence). Trimming cost V 5 bases and J 8 bases; bases outside gene matches: 17. The DNA of the CDR3 is TGCAGTGCTCGGACGCCGGGACAGGGGCCCCCAGGGGGCTACACCTTC. Its protein is CSARTPGQGPPGGYTF.

A note on this clonotype: Just one base apart from a much larger clone, this may be a read error. The chain couples TRBV19 to TRBJ1-4; 8 bases fit TRBD1. CDR3 length equals 13 residues. Per germline, CDR1 LNHDA and CDR2 SQIVND (reference sequence). This CDR3 reads CASLGRGQEKLSF. The CDR3 nucleotides are TGTGCCAGTCTTGGCAGGGGGCAAGAAAAACTGTCTTTT.

This clonotype was counted many times. The chain recombines TRBV6-1 with TRBJ2-2; a weak D match, TRBD1 (6 bases). Germline assignment: CDR1 MNHNS and CDR2 SASEGT. The CDR3 extends over 18 amino acids. Trimming removed 6 bases from V and 3 bases from J, with 23 bases in between. The chain's CDR3 is CASSRDTPRQVYTGELFF. CDR3 nucleotide sequence: TGTGCCAGCAGCCGGGACACACCAAGGCAAGTCTACACCGGGGAGCTGTTTTTT.

There are a few counts of this clonotype. The chain couples TRBV5-1 to TRBJ2-7, with TRBD1 as a possible D gene (5 bases). The CDR3 runs 14 residues. The germline V gene has CDR1 SGHRS and CDR2 YFSETQ. Trimming took 0 bases from V and 6 from J, leaving 13 bases between them. The CDR3 loop reads CASSLGQTVIEQYF. In nucleotides, the CDR3 is TGCGCCAGCAGCTTGGGACAGACCGTTATCGAGCAGTACTTC.

The chain recombines TRBV11-2 with TRBJ2-5, with a tentative D call TRBD2 (5 bases). The CDR3 length is 13 residues. CDR1 and CDR2 from the germline V gene are SGHAT and FQNNGV. Trimming took off 5 bases at V and 1 base at J, with 8 bases between the two ends. Here the CDR3 DNA reads TGTGCCAGCAGCAAGGGAGCCCAAGAGACCCAGTACTTC. Its translation is CASSKGAQETQYF. Supplemented by reference TRBV11-2 and TRBJ2-5, the full variable domain reads EAGVAQSPRYKIIEKRQSVAFWCNPISGHATLYWYQQILGQGPKLLIQFQNNGVVDDSQLPKDRFSAERLKGVDSTLKIQPAKLEDSAVYLCASSKGAQETQYFGPGTRLLVL.

The sample holds a few counts of this clonotype. The CDR3 DNA sequence: TGTGCCAGTCGTCATACAGGGACTCTTCATTCACCCCTCCACTTT. Its protein product is CASRHTGTLHSPLHF. This chain joins TRBV19 and TRBJ1-6, with D perhaps TRBD1 (6 bases). CDR1 is LNHDA, CDR2 SQIVND, per germline (reference sequence). There are 15 residues in the CDR3. Between the trimmed V and J ends, which lost 8 bases and 8 bases, there was a span of 19 bases.

This chain connects TRBV9 to TRBJ1-6, with D unresolved. V was trimmed by 0 bases and J by 5 bases, leaving 6 bases between them. Germline CDR1 SGDLS, CDR2 YYNGEE. The CDR3 is 14 amino acids. The CDR3 nucleotides are TGTGCCAGCAGCGTAGATGAGGATAATTCACCCCTCCACTTT. Protein: CASSVDEDNSPLHF.

With respect to this clonotype: Since a much larger clone is just one base distant, this may be a read error. This sequence joins TRBV15 and TRBJ1-3; 10 nucleotides line up with TRBD1. CDR3 length: 16 amino acids. The V gene end was trimmed by 4 bases and the J gene end by 8 bases; junction bases not matched to a gene: 11. The germline V gene encodes CDR1 LNHNV and CDR2 YYDKDF (reference sequence). The CDR3: CATSKTGGAVGDTIYF. The CDR3 region has the DNA TGTGCCACCAGCAAGACAGGGGGCGCGGTCGGAGACACCATATATTTT. Full variable domain (outside the CDR3, taken from reference TRBV15 and TRBJ1-3): DAMVIQNPRYQVTQFGKPVTLSCSQTLNHNVMYWYQQKSSQAPKLLFHYYDKDFNNEADTPDNFQSRRPNTSFCFLDIRSPGLGDTAMYLCATSKTGGAVGDTIYFGEGSWLTVV.

In this sample, this clonotype turned up many times. CDR3 loop: CASSSTGTGEETQYF. The CDR3 DNA reads as TGTGCCAGCAGCTCTACCGGGACAGGGGAAGAGACCCAGTACTTC. The V call is TRBV7-2, the J call TRBJ2-5; TRBD1 matches at 10 bases. J was trimmed by 3 bases and V by 4 bases; bases with no gene match: 5. The CDR3 extends over 15 amino acids. Germline CDR1 and CDR2: SGHTA and FQGNSA.